This T cell receptor beta chain was identified in a study of T cell repertoires in cytomegalovirus infection. About this clonotype itself: Antigen unknown. One end of the junction is discordant with germline, which a read error may explain.

This CDR3 comprises 17 residues. CDR1 and CDR2 from the germline V gene are MNHNS and SASEGT. TCRdb reprocessed the reads via MiXCR and lists one record per CDR3 protein. The sample carries about 85,000 distinct CDR3 sequences, under 55% recorded once. V and J are TRBV6-1 and TRBJ1-1, with a possible D match to TRBD1 (6 bases). This specimen was CD8+ T cells from cultured PBMCs, taken from culture after CMV antigen stimulation. This clonotype was obtained from a human donor in good health (CMV status not recorded). Some clones in this sample may be carry-over from other donors' samples. For the CDR3, the DNA is TGTGCCAGCAGTGAAGCCTCGTACAGGGCAGGGGACACTGGAGCTTTCTTT. Its translation: CASSEASYRAGDTGAFF.